In this sample, the clone carrying this TCR beta chain turned up a few times. Its antigen is unknown. The record originates from a study of CD8 T cells in Susac syndrome. The length of the CDR3 is 14 residues. Germline lookup yields CDR1 SGHTA and CDR2 FQGNSA. With 3 bases removed from V and 2 bases from J, the gap between germline ends came to 8 bases. Study findings and constraints: As the study acknowledged, the number of individuals who were part of its TCR sequencing and HLA analysis was relatively small.

Random hexamers served to reverse transcribe roughly 0.45 to 1 ug RNA. The immunoSEQ assay covered 54 Vbeta and 13 Jbeta segments for CDR3. TCRdb re-called the immunoSEQ multiplex PCR reads with MiXCR, one entry per CDR3 protein. Among about 150,000 distinct CDR3 sequences listed, around 95% were seen once. TCR beta sequencing covered blood CD8+ and CD4+ T cells. Purification of the CD8+ and CD4+ T cells relied on negative isolation, and TEMRA cells underwent FACS enrichment. The chain is built from TRBV7-2 and TRBJ1-5; D ambiguous. Sequencing was carried out using CD8+ T cells from PBMCs. This TCR derives from a human donor with multiple sclerosis. For the CDR3, the DNA is TGTGCCAGCAGCTTGGCATATGGCAATCAGCCCCAGCATTTT. Translation: CASSLAYGNQPQHF.